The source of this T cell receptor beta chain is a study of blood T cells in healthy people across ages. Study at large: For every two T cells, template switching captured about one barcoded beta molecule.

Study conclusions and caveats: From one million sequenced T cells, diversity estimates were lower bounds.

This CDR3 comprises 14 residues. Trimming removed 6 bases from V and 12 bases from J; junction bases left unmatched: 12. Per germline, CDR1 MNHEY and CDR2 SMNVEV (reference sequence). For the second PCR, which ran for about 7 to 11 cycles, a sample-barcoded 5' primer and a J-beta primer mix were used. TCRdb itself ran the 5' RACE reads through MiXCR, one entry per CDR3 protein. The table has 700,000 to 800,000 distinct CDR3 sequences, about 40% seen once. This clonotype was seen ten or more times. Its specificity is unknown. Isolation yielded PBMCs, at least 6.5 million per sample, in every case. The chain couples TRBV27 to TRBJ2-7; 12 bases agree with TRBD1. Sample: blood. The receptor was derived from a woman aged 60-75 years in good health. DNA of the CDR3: TGTGCCAGCAGCGTCACCGGGACAGGGGGCAAATGGTACTTC. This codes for CASSVTGTGGKWYF.